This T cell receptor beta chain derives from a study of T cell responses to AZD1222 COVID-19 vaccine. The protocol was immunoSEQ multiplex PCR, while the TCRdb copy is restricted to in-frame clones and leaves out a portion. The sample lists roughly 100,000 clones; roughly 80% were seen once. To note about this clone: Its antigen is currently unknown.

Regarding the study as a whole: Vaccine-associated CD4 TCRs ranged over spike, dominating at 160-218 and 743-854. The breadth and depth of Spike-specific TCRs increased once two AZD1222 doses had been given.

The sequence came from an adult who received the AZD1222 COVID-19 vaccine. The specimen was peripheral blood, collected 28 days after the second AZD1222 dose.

CDR3 bases: TGTGCCAGCAGCTTAACTCCGGGACAGGGGGAAGCCCAGCATTTT. Translation: CASSLTPGQGEAQHF. V gene TRBV7-8 combines with J gene TRBJ1-5, with 11 positions matching TRBD1. Looked up from germline, CDR1 is SGHVS and CDR2 is FQNEAQ. The CDR3 has 15 amino acids. V trimming: 2 bases; J trimming: 11 bases; junction bases outside the gene matches: 8.